This TCR beta chain was recorded in a study of blood T cell repertoires in COVID-19. Per germline, CDR1 KGHSH and CDR2 LQKENI. CDR3 length: 14 amino acids. V lost 4 bases and J lost 5; bases outside the gene matches: 6. Libraries were prepared by immunoSEQ multiplex PCR; TCRdb keeps only in-frame clonotypes and omits some of them. In the table there are around 700,000 clones, about nine tenths of which are singletons. V usage is TRBV18 and J usage is TRBJ1-1, with 8 bases matching TRBD1. The sample consisted of peripheral blood. The TCR was taken from a woman younger than 35 with acute or convalescent COVID-19. The CDR3 nucleotides are TGTGCCAGCTCACGGGACAGGCTTGGGACTGAAGCTTTCTTT. Translating it yields CASSRDRLGTEAFF.